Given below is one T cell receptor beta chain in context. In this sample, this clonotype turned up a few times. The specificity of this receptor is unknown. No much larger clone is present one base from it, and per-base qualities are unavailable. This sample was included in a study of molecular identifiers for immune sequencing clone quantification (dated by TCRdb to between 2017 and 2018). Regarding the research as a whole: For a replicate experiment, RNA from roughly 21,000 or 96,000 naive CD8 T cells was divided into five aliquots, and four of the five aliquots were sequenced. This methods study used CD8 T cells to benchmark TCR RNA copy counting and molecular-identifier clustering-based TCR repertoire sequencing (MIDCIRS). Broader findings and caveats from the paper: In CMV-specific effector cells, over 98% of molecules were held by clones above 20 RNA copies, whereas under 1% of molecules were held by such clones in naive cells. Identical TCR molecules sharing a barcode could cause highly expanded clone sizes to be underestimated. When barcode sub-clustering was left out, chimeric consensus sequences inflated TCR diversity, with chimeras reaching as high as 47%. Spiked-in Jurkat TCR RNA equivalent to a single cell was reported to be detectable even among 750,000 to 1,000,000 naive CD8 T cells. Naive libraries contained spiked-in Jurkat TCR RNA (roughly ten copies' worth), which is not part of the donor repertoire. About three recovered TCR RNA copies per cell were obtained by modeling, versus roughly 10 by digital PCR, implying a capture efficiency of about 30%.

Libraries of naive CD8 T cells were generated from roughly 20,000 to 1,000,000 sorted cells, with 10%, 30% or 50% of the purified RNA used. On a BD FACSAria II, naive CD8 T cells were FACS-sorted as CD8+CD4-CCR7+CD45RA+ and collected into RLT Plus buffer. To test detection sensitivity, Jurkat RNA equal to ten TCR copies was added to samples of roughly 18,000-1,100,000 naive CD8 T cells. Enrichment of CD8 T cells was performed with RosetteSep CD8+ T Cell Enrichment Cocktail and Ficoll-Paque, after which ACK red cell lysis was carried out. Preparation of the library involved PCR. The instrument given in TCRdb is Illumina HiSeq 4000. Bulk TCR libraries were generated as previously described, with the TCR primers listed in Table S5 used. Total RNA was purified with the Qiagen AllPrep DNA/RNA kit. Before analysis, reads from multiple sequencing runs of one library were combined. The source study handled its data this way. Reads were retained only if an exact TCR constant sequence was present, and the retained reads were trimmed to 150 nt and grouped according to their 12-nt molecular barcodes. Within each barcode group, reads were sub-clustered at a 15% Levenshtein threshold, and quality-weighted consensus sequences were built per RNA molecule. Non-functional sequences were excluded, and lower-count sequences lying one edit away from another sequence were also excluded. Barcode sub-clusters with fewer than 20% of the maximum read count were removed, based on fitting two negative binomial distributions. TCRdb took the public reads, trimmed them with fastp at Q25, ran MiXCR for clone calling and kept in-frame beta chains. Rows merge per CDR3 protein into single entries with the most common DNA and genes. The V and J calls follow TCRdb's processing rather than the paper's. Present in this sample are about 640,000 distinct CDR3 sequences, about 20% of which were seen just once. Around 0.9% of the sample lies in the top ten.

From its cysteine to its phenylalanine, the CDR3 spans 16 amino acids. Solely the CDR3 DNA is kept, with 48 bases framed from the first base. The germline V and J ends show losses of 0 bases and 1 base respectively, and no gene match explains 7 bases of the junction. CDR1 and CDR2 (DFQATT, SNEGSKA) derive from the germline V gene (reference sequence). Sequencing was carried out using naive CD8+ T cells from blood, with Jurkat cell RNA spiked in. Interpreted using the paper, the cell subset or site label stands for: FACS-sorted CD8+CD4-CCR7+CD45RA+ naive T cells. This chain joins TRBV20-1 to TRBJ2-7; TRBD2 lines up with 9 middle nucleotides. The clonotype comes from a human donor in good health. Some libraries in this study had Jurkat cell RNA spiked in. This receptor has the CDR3 CSARDNLAGASYEQYF. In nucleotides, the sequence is TGCAGTGCTAGAGACAACTTAGCGGGGGCGTCCTACGAGCAGTACTTC.